The 4 T cell receptor beta chains presented below share a single source sample, sequenced in a study of CD8 T cells in Susac syndrome (dated by TCRdb to between 2017 and 2020). Library preparation employed the immunoSEQ multiplex PCR assay. RNA was extracted using the RNeasy kit, and roughly 0.5 to 1 ug of the RNA was reverse transcribed with random hexamers. In TCRdb, the public reads were trimmed at Q25 with fastp and aligned with MiXCR, with productive beta chains retained. Identical CDR3 proteins give one entry, which carries the most common genes and DNA. The sample contains fewer than 90,000 distinct CDR3 sequences, roughly 94% of them found a single time. Roughly 1% of the sample rests with the top ten. Sequenced sample: CD8+ T cells from PBMCs. These receptors all come from a human donor with Susac syndrome.

The CDR3 DNA follows: TGTGCCAGCATCGCCGGGACTAGACCCTCCTACGAGCAGTACTTC. This codes for CASIAGTRPSYEQYF. J is TRBJ2-7 and V is TRBV7-9; 8 bases agree with TRBD2. The J segment lost 0 bases and the V segment lost 7 bases, leaving 8 bases of the junction unmatched. Germline CDR1 is SEHNR and CDR2 is FQNEAQ (reference sequence). The CDR3 sequence is 15 residues long.

The chain uses TRBV9 and TRBJ2-1, with D tentatively TRBD1 (5 bases). Germline V gene lookup returns CDR1 SGDLS and CDR2 YYNGEE. V lost 7 bases, J lost 5 bases, and 22 bases lay in between. The CDR3 extends over 16 amino acids. The CDR3 sequence: CASGDDGTGINNEQFF. The CDR3, as DNA: TGTGCCAGCGGGGATGACGGTACAGGTATCAACAATGAGCAGTTCTTC. The entire variable domain, with the rest obtained from reference TRBV9 and TRBJ2-1, is as follows: DSGVTQTPKHLITATGQRVTLRCSPRSGDLSVYWYQQSLDQGLQFLIQYYNGEERAKGNILERFSAQQFPDLHSELNLSSLELGDSALYFCASGDDGTGINNEQFFGPGTRLTVL.

This sequence joins TRBV11-2 and TRBJ2-1; 9 bases map to TRBD1. Looked up from germline, CDR1 is SGHAT and CDR2 is FQNNGV. The junction had 1 base not matched to a gene; V was cut back by 1 base and J by 6 bases. The length of the CDR3 is 14 residues. DNA for the CDR3: TGTGCCAGCAGCTTAGGGGACAGGGTCAATGAGCAGTTCTTC. Translated, it gives CASSLGDRVNEQFF.

This chain uses TRBV7-6 with TRBJ2-1; D is tentatively TRBD1 or TRBD2 (5 bases each). Trimming left V 0 bases short and J 2 bases short, with 14 bases between. The CDR3 sequence is 17 residues long. Germline-derived CDR1 and CDR2 are SGHVS and FNYEAQ. CDR3 sequence (DNA): TGTGCCAGCAGCTTAGCGATAGGGGACGCCGCCTACAATGAGCAGTTCTTC. Translating it yields CASSLAIGDAAYNEQFF.